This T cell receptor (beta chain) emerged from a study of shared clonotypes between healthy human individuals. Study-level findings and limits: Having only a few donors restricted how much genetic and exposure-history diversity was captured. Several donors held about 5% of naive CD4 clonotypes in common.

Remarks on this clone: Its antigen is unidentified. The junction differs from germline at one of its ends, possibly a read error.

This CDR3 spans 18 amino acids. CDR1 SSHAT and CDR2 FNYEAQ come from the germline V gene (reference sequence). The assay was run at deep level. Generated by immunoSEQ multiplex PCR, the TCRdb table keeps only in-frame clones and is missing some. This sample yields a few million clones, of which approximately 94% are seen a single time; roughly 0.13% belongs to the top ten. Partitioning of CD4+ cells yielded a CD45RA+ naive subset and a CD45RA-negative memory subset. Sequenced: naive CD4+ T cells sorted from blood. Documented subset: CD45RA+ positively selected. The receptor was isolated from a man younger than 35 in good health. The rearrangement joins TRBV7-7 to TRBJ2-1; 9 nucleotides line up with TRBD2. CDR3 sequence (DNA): TGTGCTAGCAGCTTAGGGTGGTCTAGCGGGATTACCTACAATGAGCAGTTCTTC. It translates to CASSLGWSSGITYNEQFF.